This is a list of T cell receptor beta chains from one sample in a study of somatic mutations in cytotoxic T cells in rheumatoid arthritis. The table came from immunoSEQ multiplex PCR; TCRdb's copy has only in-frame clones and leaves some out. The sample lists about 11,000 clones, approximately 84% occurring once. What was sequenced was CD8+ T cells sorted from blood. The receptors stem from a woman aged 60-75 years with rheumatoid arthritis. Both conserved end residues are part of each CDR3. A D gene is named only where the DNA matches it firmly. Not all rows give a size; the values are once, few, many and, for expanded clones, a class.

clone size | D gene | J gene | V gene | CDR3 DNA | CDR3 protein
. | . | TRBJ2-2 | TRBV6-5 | TGTGCCAGCAGTTACTCGACAGGGAGGTCCGGGGAGCTGTTTTTT | CASSYSTGRSGELFF
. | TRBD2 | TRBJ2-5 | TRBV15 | TGTGCCACCAGCAGAACGGGACTAGCGGGAGATGTTTCGGAGACCCAGTACTTC | CATSRTGLAGDVSETQYF
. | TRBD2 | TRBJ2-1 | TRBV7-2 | TGTGCCAGCAATAGCGGGAGATACAATGAGCAGTTCTTC | CASNSGRYNEQFF
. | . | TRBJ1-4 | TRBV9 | TGTGCCAGCAGCCTTCGGACAGTCCTCCCCCCAACTAATGAAAAACTGTTTTTT | CASSLRTVLPPTNEKLFF
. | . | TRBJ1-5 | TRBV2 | TGTGCCAGCAGTTCCAGGGGATATAGCAATCAGCCCCAGCATTTT | CASSSRGYSNQPQHF
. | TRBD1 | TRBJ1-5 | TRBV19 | TGTGCCAGTACCCGGGACAGAGTCAATCAGCCCCAGCATTTT | CASTRDRVNQPQHF
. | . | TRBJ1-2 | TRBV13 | TGTGCCAGCAGCTTGGGCCAGGGCAACTATGGCTACACCTTC | CASSLGQGNYGYTF
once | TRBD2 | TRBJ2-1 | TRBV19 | TGTGCCAGTCATAGCGGGAGTTCCTACAATGAGCAGTTCTTC | CASHSGSSYNEQFF
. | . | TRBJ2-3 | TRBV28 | TGTGCCAGCAGTTTATCCCAAGTACTAATGCCGGATACGCAGTATTTT | CASSLSQVLMPDTQYF
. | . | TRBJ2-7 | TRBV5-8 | TGTGCCAGCAGCCTGGGGGCAGGGGGGCATTACGAGCAGTACTTC | CASSLGAGGHYEQYF
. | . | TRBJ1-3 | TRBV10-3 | TGTGCCATCACCCCCGGGGTTGGAAACACCATATATTTT | CAITPGVGNTIYF
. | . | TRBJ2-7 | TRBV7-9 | TGTGCCAGCAGCCAAGATATAGCCTCGAGCTACGAGCAGTACTTC | CASSQDIASSYEQYF
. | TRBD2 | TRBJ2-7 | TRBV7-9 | TGTGCCAGCAGCTTAGGACTAGCGGGAGTGGGTAGCGAGCAGTACTTC | CASSLGLAGVGSEQYF
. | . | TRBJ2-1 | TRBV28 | TGTGCCAGCAGTTCTTCTAGGGAGGACTACAATGAGCAGTTCTTC | CASSSSREDYNEQFF
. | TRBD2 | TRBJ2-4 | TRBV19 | TGTGCCAGTAGTATTTTCGCGTGGTCGCTAGCGGGAGAGGCAGCCAAAAACATTCAGTACTTC | CASSIFAWSLAGEAAKNIQYF
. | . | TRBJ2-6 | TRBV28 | TGTGCCAGCAGTCCCGGACACAGCCTCTCTGGGGCCAACGTCCTGACTTTC | CASSPGHSLSGANVLTF
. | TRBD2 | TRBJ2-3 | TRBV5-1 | TGCGCCAGCAGCTTGTCGCTAGCGGGAAGGTCAGATACGCAGTATTTT | CASSLSLAGRSDTQYF
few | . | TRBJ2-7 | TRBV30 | TGTGCCTGGGATGGACGGGGATCCGAGCAGTACTTC | CAWDGRGSEQYF
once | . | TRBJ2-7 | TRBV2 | TGTGCCACCGGAGCGGACGGAGCCTACGAGCAGTACTTC | CATGADGAYEQYF
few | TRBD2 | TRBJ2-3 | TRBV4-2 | TGTGCCAGCAGCCCGCTGGAGGGACTAGCGGGAGAAGCACACAGAGGTACGCAGTATTTT | CASSPLEGLAGEAHRGTQYF
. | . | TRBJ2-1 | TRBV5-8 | TGTGCCAGCAGACCGCCCGGACTACTTTACAATGAGCAGTTCTTC | CASRPPGLLYNEQFF
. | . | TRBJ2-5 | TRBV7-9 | TGTGCCAGCAGCTCCACCGGGACAAGTCCGCTCTTAGAGACCCAGTACTTC | CASSSTGTSPLLETQYF
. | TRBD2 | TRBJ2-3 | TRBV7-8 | TGTGCCAGCAGCTTAGGACTAGCGGGTTCCTCTAGCACAGATACGCAGTATTTT | CASSLGLAGSSSTDTQYF
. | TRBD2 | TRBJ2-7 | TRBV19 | TGTGCCAGTAGCCTAGCGGCCACCTACGAGCAGTACTTC | CASSLAATYEQYF
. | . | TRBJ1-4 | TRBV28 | TGTGCCAGCAGCCTGGGGGGTAGCGAAAAACTGTTTTTT | CASSLGGSEKLFF
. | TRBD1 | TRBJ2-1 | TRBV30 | TGTGCCTGGAGCCGGGACAGGGGGAATGAGCAGTTCTTC | CAWSRDRGNEQFF
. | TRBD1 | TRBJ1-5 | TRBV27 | TGTGCCAGCAGTACAGGGGGTGATCAGCCCCAGCATTTT | CASSTGGDQPQHF
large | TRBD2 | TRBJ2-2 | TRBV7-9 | TGTGCCAGCAGGCTAGCGGGAATGAACACCGGGGAGCTGTTTTTT | CASRLAGMNTGELFF
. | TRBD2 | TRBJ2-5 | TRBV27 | TGTGCCAGCGGTTCTGCGGGAGGCCCCAGGAACCAGTACTTC | CASGSAGGPRNQYF
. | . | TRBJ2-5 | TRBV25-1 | TGTGCCAGCAGTGAATCAGGGGACACTCCGCAAGAGACCCAGTACTTC | CASSESGDTPQETQYF
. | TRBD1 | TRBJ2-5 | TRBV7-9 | TGTGCCAGCAGCACTATCGGGACAGGGGGCGAAGAAGAGACCCAGTACTTC | CASSTIGTGGEEETQYF
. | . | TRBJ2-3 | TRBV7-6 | TGTGCCAGCAGCTTATGGAGGGCAGATACGCAGTATTTT | CASSLWRADTQYF
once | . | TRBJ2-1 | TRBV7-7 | TGTGCTAGCAGCCAAAACCAGGGGAGTGAGCAGTTCTTC | CASSQNQGSEQFF
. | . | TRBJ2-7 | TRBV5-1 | TGCGCCAGCAGCTTGAGGACAAACTACGAGCAGTACTTC | CASSLRTNYEQYF
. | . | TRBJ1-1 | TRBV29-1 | TGCAGCGCCTGGGGCAGACTCGGAGCTTTCTTT | CSAWGRLGAFF
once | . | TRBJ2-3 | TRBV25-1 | TGTGCCAGCAGTAGGACATTCCATACGCAGTATTTT | CASSRTFHTQYF
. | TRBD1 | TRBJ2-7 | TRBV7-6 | TGTGCCAGCAGCTTAGAGGGCACGACAGGGTTCTACGAGCAGTACTTC | CASSLEGTTGFYEQYF
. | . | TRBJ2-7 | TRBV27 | TGTGCCAGCAGTTTGCGCGGGCCCTCCTACGAGCAGTACTTC | CASSLRGPSYEQYF
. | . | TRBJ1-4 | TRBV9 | TGTGCCAGCAGCGAGGGGACAACTAACACTGAAAAACTGTTTTTT | CASSEGTTNTEKLFF
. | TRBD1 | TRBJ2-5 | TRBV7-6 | TGTGCCAGCAGCCCTCTAGACAGGGTAGGATGGGAGACCCAGTACTTC | CASSPLDRVGWETQYF
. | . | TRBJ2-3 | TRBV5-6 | TGTGCCAGCAGCTTAAGTGGGAGGCTATTCCTCGATACGCAGTATTTT | CASSLSGRLFLDTQYF
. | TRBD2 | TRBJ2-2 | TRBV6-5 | TGTGCCAGCCTACCGACTAGCGGGAGTAACGGGGAGCTGTTTTTT | CASLPTSGSNGELFF
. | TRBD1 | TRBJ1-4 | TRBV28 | TGTGCCAGCAGTTTGCAGGGGGCAGGAGAAAAACTGTTTTTT | CASSLQGAGEKLFF
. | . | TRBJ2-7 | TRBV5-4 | TGTGCCAGCAGCTTGGCCGGTACAGGCTACGAGCAGTACTTC | CASSLAGTGYEQYF
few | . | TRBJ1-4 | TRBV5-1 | TGCGCCAGCAGCTTGGAGTACAGGGTACACGAAAAACTGTTTTTT | CASSLEYRVHEKLFF
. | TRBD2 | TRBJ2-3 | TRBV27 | TGTGCCAGCAGTTTATCGACGGGAGGTTCAGATACGCAGTATTTT | CASSLSTGGSDTQYF
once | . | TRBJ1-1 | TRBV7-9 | TGTGCCAGCAGCTTGGGGGCAGGGGCGACCACTGAAGCTTTCTTT | CASSLGAGATTEAFF
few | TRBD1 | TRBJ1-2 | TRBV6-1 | TGTGCCAGCAGTGCGGCCAGGGGGGCGATGAGATATGGCTACACCTTC | CASSAARGAMRYGYTF
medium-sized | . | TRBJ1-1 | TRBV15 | TGTGCCACCAGCAGAGATCTGAACCCCTCTAGTGAAGCTTTCTTT | CATSRDLNPSSEAFF
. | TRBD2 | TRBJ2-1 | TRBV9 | TGTGCCAGCAGCCCATGGACTAGCGGATACAATGAGCAGTTCTTC | CASSPWTSGYNEQFF
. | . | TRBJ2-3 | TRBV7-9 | TGTGCCAGCAGCTCATCTTCGACAGCAACAGATACGCAGTATTTT | CASSSSSTATDTQYF
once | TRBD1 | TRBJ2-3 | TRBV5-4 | TGTGCCAGCAGTCCTACAGGGGGTGGCACAGATACGCAGTATTTT | CASSPTGGGTDTQYF
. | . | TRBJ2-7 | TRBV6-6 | TGTGCCAGCAGTTACCCCGGCAGGACCTACGAGCAGTACTTC | CASSYPGRTYEQYF
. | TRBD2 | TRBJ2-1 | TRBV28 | TGTGCCAGCAGTTCGGTTAGGCTAGCGGGGCAAAATGAGCAGTTCTTC | CASSSVRLAGQNEQFF
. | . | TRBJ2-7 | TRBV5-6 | TGTGCCAGCAGCTTGGGGGGGGACCACTACGAGCAGTACTTC | CASSLGGDHYEQYF